The clone carrying this T cell receptor beta chain showed up just a few times. What it binds is unknown. This specimen belongs to a study of radiotherapy plus CTLA-4 blockade in lung cancer. About the research overall: Among all patients, roughly 19% showed objective responses, while about 30% had disease control. Study-level results: Early clonal dynamics of blood T cells, together with interferon-beta, were reported as the best response predictor. Clones of tumor-derived TCRs expanded in blood after radiotherapy plus ipilimumab.

Each patient with chemo-refractory metastatic non-small-cell lung cancer was treated with focal radiation plus CTLA-4 blockade using ipilimumab. Method: immunoSEQ multiplex PCR; TCRdb's copy keeps in-frame clones and lacks some. Altogether roughly 62,000 clones are present, approximately 80% being singletons, with the ten largest covering 3.5% to 4.5%. Germline lookup yields CDR1 MGHRA and CDR2 YSYEKL. The V end lost 1 base, the J end lost 2 bases, and 8 bases lay between the germline ends. This CDR3 is 14 amino acids long. This receptor was identified in a human donor with non-small cell lung cancer who had a complete response to radiotherapy plus ipilimumab. The gene calls are TRBV4-1 and TRBJ2-5; TRBD1 is a possible D gene (6 bases). This material consisted of peripheral blood, taken from a patient treated with radiotherapy plus ipilimumab. The CDR3 DNA sequence: TGCGCCAGCAGCCAAGGGGACATACAAGAGACCCAGTACTTC. This translates into CASSQGDIQETQYF.